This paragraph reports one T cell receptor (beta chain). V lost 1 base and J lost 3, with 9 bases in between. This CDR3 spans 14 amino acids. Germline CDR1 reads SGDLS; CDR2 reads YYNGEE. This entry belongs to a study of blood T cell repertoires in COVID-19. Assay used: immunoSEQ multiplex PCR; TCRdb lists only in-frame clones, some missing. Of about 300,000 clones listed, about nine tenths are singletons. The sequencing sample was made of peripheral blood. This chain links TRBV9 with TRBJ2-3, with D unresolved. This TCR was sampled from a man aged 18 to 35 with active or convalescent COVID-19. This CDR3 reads CASSVRERTDTQYF. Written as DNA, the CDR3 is TGTGCCAGCAGCGTACGAGAGAGGACAGATACGCAGTATTTT.